The present T cell receptor (beta chain) was sequenced within a study of OX40 agonist ivuxolimab in advanced cancers. Study summary: While on treatment, patients had intravenous ivuxolimab at 0.01 to 10 mg/kg every 2 weeks. At roughly 83% male, the cohort had a mean age of about 60 years, ranging from about 20 to 79. The study, taken as a whole, reports: At 0.1 to 3.0 mg/kg and by week 6, clonal expansion occurred in CD4+ and CD8+ blood T cells.

With regard to this clone: As yet, its antigen is unknown.

No patient had autoimmune disease or received systemic immunosuppression. The protocol was immunoSEQ multiplex PCR, while the TCRdb copy is restricted to in-frame clones and leaves out a portion. The sample lists roughly 48,000 clones, roughly 89% occurring once. The sample consisted of CD4+ or CD8+ T cells sorted from blood, taken in a trial of the OX40 agonist ivuxolimab. This TCR was sampled from an adult with an advanced solid tumor such as melanoma, head and neck, liver or kidney cancer.

The CDR3 coding sequence is TGTGCCAGCAGCCAACCAACAGGGTACGAGCAGTACTTC. Its translation: CASSQPTGYEQYF. This chain connects TRBV14 to TRBJ2-7, with D perhaps TRBD1 (6 bases). The germline V gene has CDR1 SGHDN and CDR2 FVKESK. The CDR3 has 13 amino acids. Trimming stripped 2 bases from V and 4 bases from J, with 9 bases between.